This TCR beta chain was profiled in a study of cytomegalovirus exposure and HLA in healthy donors. General observations from the study: Most CMV-associated TCR beta chains were later found to appear HLA-restricted.

PCR amplification relied on 60 Vbeta primers (plus 13 Jbeta primers). Assay: immunoSEQ multiplex PCR; the TCRdb copy retains only in-frame clones and omits some. This sample has more than 140,000 clones; more than 60% occur once, and the top ten carry 3% to 3.5%. V was cut by 5 bases and J by 0 bases, with 5 bases left in between. Germline CDR1 SQVTM, CDR2 ANQGSEA. The length of the CDR3 is 12 residues. On this clone: The antigen is undetermined.

The sequencing sample was made of PBMCs. V and J are TRBV29-1 and TRBJ1-5; D is undetermined. The sequence was obtained from a man aged 40-49 years in good health and CMV-seronegative. The CDR3 spells CSVQDSNQPQHF. In nucleotides, the CDR3 is TGCAGCGTTCAGGATAGCAATCAGCCCCAGCATTTT.